Shown below are 16 T cell receptor beta chains from a single sample sequenced in a study of blood T cell repertoires in COVID-19 (dated by TCRdb to about 2020). To prepare the library, the immunoSEQ multiplex PCR assay was applied. In TCRdb, the immuneACCESS table is reduced to in-frame sequences with V and J assigned. These tables do not hold every clone; where another copy was compared, an unresolved V gene accounts for under half, and the others remain unexplained. The sample has 95,000 to 130,000 clones on record, approximately 82% of them singletons. Approximately 7.6% of the sample is taken by the ten largest. Sequencing was carried out using peripheral blood. These receptors all come from a man aged 70 or older with active or convalescent COVID-19.

V and J are TRBV25-1 and TRBJ1-5; 7 nucleotides align to TRBD1. Trimming took 4 bases from V and 0 from J; bases not matched to a gene: 9. CDR1 MGHDK and CDR2 SYGVNS come from the germline V gene. There are 17 residues in the CDR3. CDR3 in DNA: TGTGCCAGCAGTGCCTGGACAGGATTTTATAGCAATCAGCCCCAGCATTTT. Residues: CASSAWTGFYSNQPQHF.

This clone was seen a handful of times. The V gene is TRBV5-5, the J gene TRBJ2-5; 7 bases match TRBD2. V lost 4 bases and J lost 2; bases outside the gene matches: 8. The CDR3 is 15 residues long. Germline values: CDR1 SGHKS, CDR2 YYEKEE (reference sequence). DNA of the CDR3: TGTGCCAGCAGCGCTACGCCAGCGGGGCAAGAGACCCAGTACTTC. This gives the protein CASSATPAGQETQYF.

The V gene is TRBV5-1, the J gene TRBJ1-4, with 7 bases fitting TRBD1. Per germline, CDR1 SGHRS and CDR2 YFSETQ. After removal of 0 bases from V and 3 bases from J, the junction contained 5 bases not matched to a gene. The CDR3 consists of 16 residues. The CDR3 region is CASSLEGAAANEKLFF. CDR3 nucleotide sequence: TGCGCCAGCAGCTTGGAGGGGGCGGCAGCTAATGAAAAACTGTTTTTT.

The rearrangement links TRBV28 to TRBJ1-1, with D maybe TRBD1 (5 bases). The V gene's germline CDR1 is MDHEN and CDR2 SYDVKM. The CDR3 spans 14 residues. Trimming removed 8 bases at V and 1 base at J, with 14 bases between. Here the CDR3 reads CASRGGTKNTEAFF. DNA for the CDR3: TGTGCCAGCCGGGGAGGGACGAAGAACACTGAAGCTTTCTTT.

CDR3 coding DNA: TGTGCCAGCAGTTACTCGGGTGACGGCAGGGGCTATGGCTACACCTTC. Protein product: CASSYSGDGRGYGYTF. This sequence joins TRBV6-6 and TRBJ1-2; TRBD1 is a possible D gene (6 bases). CDR1 is MNHNY, CDR2 SVGAGI, per germline (reference sequence). Trimming took 0 bases from V and 4 from J, leaving 15 bases between them. CDR3 length: 16 residues.

This clone showed up just a few times. The chain combines TRBV19 with TRBJ2-2, with 8 bases aligning to TRBD2. This CDR3 has 13 amino acids. Germline V gene lookup returns CDR1 LNHDA and CDR2 SQIVND (reference sequence). Trimming cost V 7 bases and J 7 bases; bases outside gene matches: 5. The CDR3 bases are TGTGCCAGTACTGGCGGGAGGCACGGGGAGCTGTTTTTT. This sequence encodes CASTGGRHGELFF. Supplemented by reference TRBV19 and TRBJ2-2, the full variable domain reads DGGITQSPKYLFRKEGQNVTLSCEQNLNHDAMYWYRQDPGQGLRLIYYSQIVNDFQKGDIAEGYSVSREKKESFPLTVTSAQKNPTAFYLCASTGGRHGELFFGEGSRLTVL.

This sequence joins TRBV5-1 and TRBJ1-2, with D possibly being TRBD1 (5 bases). V dropped 0 bases and J dropped 4 bases, with 7 bases sitting between them. The CDR3 is made up of 13 amino acids. CDR1 and CDR2 (germline): SGHRS, YFSETQ. The CDR3 region is CASSLDDSYGYTF. Written as DNA, the CDR3 is TGCGCCAGCAGCTTGGATGACAGCTATGGCTACACCTTC.

This CDR3 reads CASRVDRGTEAFF. In nucleotides, the CDR3 is TGTGCCAGCAGAGTCGACAGGGGGACTGAAGCTTTCTTT. The J gene is TRBJ1-1, the V gene TRBV2; TRBD1 matches at 9 bases. This CDR3 spans 13 amino acids. V was clipped by 6 bases and J by 5 bases; unmatched bases: 4. Germline V CDR1 and CDR2: SNHLY, FYNNEI.

The chain has TRBV6-2 or TRBV6-3 and TRBJ2-2, with 12 bases that match TRBD1. This CDR3 has 16 amino acids. V lost 5 bases, J lost 4 bases, and 5 bases stayed unmatched. Germline V lookup: CDR1 MNHEY, CDR2 SVGEGT. The CDR3 is CASSAGQGAGTGELFF. The CDR3 region has the DNA TGTGCCAGCAGTGCGGGACAGGGGGCGGGCACCGGGGAGCTGTTTTTT.

V and J are TRBV19 and TRBJ1-2; TRBD1 matches 9 bases. This CDR3 is 18 amino acids long. The ends lost 4 bases at V and 0 bases at J; junction bases unmatched: 12. Germline V gene lookup returns CDR1 LNHDA and CDR2 SQIVND (reference sequence). CDR3 amino acids: CASSTITGTGSSNYGYTF. The CDR3 DNA sequence: TGTGCCAGTAGTACTATCACCGGGACAGGGAGTTCTAACTATGGCTACACCTTC.

The V call is TRBV19, the J call TRBJ2-1; 8 bases line up with TRBD1. V was clipped by 5 bases and J by 3 bases; unmatched bases: 6. Per germline, CDR1 LNHDA and CDR2 SQIVND (reference sequence). CDR3 size: 15 residues. Here the CDR3 reads CASSLDRGIYNEQFF. CDR3 DNA sequence: TGTGCCAGTAGTCTCGACAGGGGCATCTACAATGAGCAGTTCTTC.

This clone was recorded only once. The CDR3 DNA is TGTGCCAGCGAGATGGGCAATCAGCCCCAGCATTTT. Amino acids: CASEMGNQPQHF. The chain joins TRBV6-5 to TRBJ1-5, with D unresolved. This CDR3 is 12 amino acids long. The ends were cut back, 8 bases at V and 2 bases at J, with 7 bases in the middle. Germline V gene sequence: CDR1 MNHEY, CDR2 SVGAGI.

The V and J genes are TRBV19 and TRBJ1-2; weak D call: TRBD1 (5 bases). In germline, CDR1 is LNHDA, CDR2 SQIVND (reference sequence). The CDR3 has 15 amino acids. The V end lost 4 bases, the J end lost 4 bases, and 16 bases lay between the germline ends. The chain's CDR3 is CASSKPPQGTYGYTF. In nucleotides, the CDR3 is TGTGCCAGTAGTAAACCCCCCCAGGGTACCTATGGCTACACCTTC.

The chain links TRBV7-9 to TRBJ1-2; 8 nucleotides match TRBD1. The junction had 10 bases not matched to a gene; V was cut back by 0 bases and J by 7 bases. The length of the CDR3 is 16 residues. Germline CDR1 SEHNR, CDR2 FQNEAQ (reference sequence). In DNA form, the CDR3 reads TGTGCCAGCAGCTTAGCTAGCGGACAGGGTTCAGCTGGCTACACCTTC. It is translated as CASSLASGQGSAGYTF. The entire variable domain, with the rest obtained from reference TRBV7-9 and TRBJ1-2, is as follows: DTGVSQNPRHKITKRGQNVTFRCDPISEHNRLYWYRQTLGQGPEFLTYFQNEAQLEKSRLLSDRFSAERPKGSFSTLEIQRTEQGDSAMYLCASSLASGQGSAGYTFGSGTRLTVV.

The CDR3 nucleotides read TGTGCCAGTCCAGAAGCGGAGTCAGATACGCAGTATTTT. It codes for CASPEAESDTQYF. The chain links TRBV19 to TRBJ2-3, with a possible D match to TRBD2 (5 bases). The CDR3 consists of 13 residues. Germline values: CDR1 LNHDA, CDR2 SQIVND (reference sequence). Trimming stripped 8 bases from V and 4 bases from J, with 13 bases between.

The chain employs TRBV6-4 and TRBJ1-1; 12 bases are a match to TRBD1. The CDR3 is made up of 14 amino acids. V lost 5 bases, J lost 4 bases, and 2 bases stayed unmatched. CDR1 is MRHNA and CDR2 is SNTAGT in the germline V gene. The CDR3 here is CASSTGQGATEAFF. In DNA form, the CDR3 reads TGTGCCAGCAGTACGGGACAGGGGGCCACTGAAGCTTTCTTT.